Listed below are T cell receptor beta chains from one sample, sequenced in a study of radiation and T cells in renal cell carcinoma. TCRdb's table, derived via immunoSEQ multiplex PCR, lists solely in-frame clones and lacks some. The repertoire holds fewer than 85,000 clones, with roughly nine tenths as singletons. Sequencing used blood, obtained from a patient whose treatment included radiotherapy and nephrectomy. These receptors all come from a woman in her 70s with renal cell carcinoma. CDR3s include the opening cysteine and the closing phenylalanine or tryptophan. D genes are given only for firm matches.

cdr3_aa	cdr3_nt	j_call	d_call	v_call
CASSLSSGGRTDTQYF	TGTGCCAGCAGCTTGTCATCCGGGGGTCGCACAGATACGCAGTATTTT	TRBJ2-3	NA	TRBV7-8
CASSHLTGIYGYTF	TGTGCCAGCAGCCACCTGACAGGAATCTATGGCTACACCTTC	TRBJ1-2	NA	TRBV9
CASSPMVGVKGYEQYF	TGTGCCAGCAGCCCCATGGTGGGGGTTAAGGGCTACGAGCAGTACTTC	TRBJ2-7	NA	TRBV28
CASSQDPGGLAKNIQYF	TGCGCCAGCAGCCAAGACCCCGGGGGATTAGCCAAAAACATTCAGTACTTC	TRBJ2-4	NA	TRBV4-3
CASSRQPSTEAFF	TGTGCTAGCAGCCGACAGCCGAGCACTGAAGCTTTCTTT	TRBJ1-1	NA	TRBV7-7
CASGKPGQGSYEQYF	TGTGCCAGCGGGAAGCCGGGACAGGGGTCGTACGAGCAGTACTTC	TRBJ2-7	TRBD1	TRBV5-4
CASSLGQGRSTDTQYF	TGCGCCAGCAGCTTGGGCCAGGGAAGGTCGACAGATACGCAGTATTTT	TRBJ2-3	NA	TRBV5-1
CASSLSGAGQPQHF	TGTGCCAGCAGCTTGTCAGGGGCAGGTCAGCCCCAGCATTTT	TRBJ1-5	NA	TRBV5-4
CASSQDWVAGNEQFF	TGCGCCAGCAGCCAAGATTGGGTAGCGGGGAATGAGCAGTTCTTC	TRBJ2-1	TRBD2	TRBV4-3
CASRSGVGNTIYF	TGTGCCAGCAGGTCAGGGGTTGGAAACACCATATATTTT	TRBJ1-3	NA	TRBV6-5
CASSVGGDRGKPQHF	TGTGCCAGCAGCGTAGGAGGGGACAGGGGAAAGCCCCAGCATTTT	TRBJ1-5	TRBD1	TRBV9
CASSLQSIISNQPQHF	TGTGCCAGCAGCCTGCAGAGTATAATTAGCAATCAGCCCCAGCATTTT	TRBJ1-5	NA	TRBV5-5
CAISGTETYEQYF	TGTGCCATCAGTGGGACGGAGACCTACGAGCAGTACTTC	TRBJ2-7	NA	TRBV10-3
CASSLARGKTQYF	TGTGCCAGCAGCTTAGCCCGGGGGAAGACCCAGTACTTC	TRBJ2-5	NA	TRBV7-9
CASSSQTATEAFF	TGTGCCAGCAGCTCTCAGACGGCAACTGAAGCTTTCTTT	TRBJ1-1	NA	TRBV7-2
CASSQDGTGIGEKLFF	TGCGCCAGCAGCCAAGATGGGACAGGTATTGGTGAAAAACTGTTTTTT	TRBJ1-4	TRBD1	TRBV4-3
CASSSGQIYEQYF	TGTGCCAGCAGCTCGGGACAGATCTACGAGCAGTACTTC	TRBJ2-7	TRBD1	TRBV11-3